What follows are 31 T cell receptor beta chains derived from one specimen sequenced in a study of cytomegalovirus exposure and HLA in healthy donors. The data were produced by immunoSEQ multiplex PCR, yet TCRdb's version contains in-frame clones alone and is incomplete. Among about 150,000 clones listed, 80% to 95% were seen once. The sequenced sample consisted of PBMCs. The source of these receptors is a man aged 18 to 35 in good health and CMV-seronegative.

The rearrangement joins TRBV5-1 to TRBJ2-7, with 7 nucleotides matching TRBD1. This CDR3 has 14 residues. Germline V lookup: CDR1 SGHRS, CDR2 YFSETQ. Losses at the gene ends were 5 bases for V and 1 base for J; bases not matched to a gene: 6. CDR3 nucleotide sequence: TGCGCCAGCAGGAACACAGGGGAATCCTACGAGCAGTACTTC. Protein: CASRNTGESYEQYF.

This chain links TRBV19 with TRBJ2-1; 12 nucleotides agree with TRBD2. The V and J ends lost 5 bases and 0 bases, in that order; junction bases with no gene match: 11. Germline loops: CDR1 LNHDA, CDR2 SQIVND (reference sequence). CDR3 length equals 19 residues. The CDR3 DNA reads as TGTGCCAGTAGTCCCTTGGCTAGCGGGAGGGGTAGCTCCTACAATGAGCAGTTCTTC. Translated: CASSPLASGRGSSYNEQFF.

The rearrangement uses TRBV6-5 and TRBJ2-5; TRBD1 might be the D (5 bases). CDR3 length equals 16 residues. CDR1 and CDR2 from the germline V gene are MNHEY and SVGAGI. Trimming cost V 2 bases and J 5 bases, with 18 bases left between them. This CDR3 is CASSYRPRALMETQYF. CDR3 sequence (DNA): TGTGCCAGCAGTTACCGTCCCAGGGCGTTGATGGAGACCCAGTACTTC.

The chain uses TRBV11-2 and TRBJ2-7, with TRBD2 matching 8 bases. CDR3 length equals 15 residues. Germline V gene sequence: CDR1 SGHAT, CDR2 FQNNGV. V shed 5 bases, J shed 3 bases, and the junction held 9 bases outside the gene matches. The CDR3: CASSLVPAGGYEQYV. The CDR3 nucleotides read TGTGCCAGCAGCCTAGTCCCCGCGGGGGGCTACGAGCAGTACGTC.

J is TRBJ2-5 and V is TRBV9; 12 bases fit TRBD2. Germline-derived CDR1 and CDR2 are SGDLS and YYNGEE. Trimming cost V 4 bases and J 5 bases; bases outside gene matches: 6. The CDR3 extends over 15 amino acids. CDR3: CASSPTSGSTETQYF. DNA for the CDR3: TGTGCCAGCAGCCCGACTAGCGGGAGTACCGAGACCCAGTACTTC.

V usage is TRBV19 and J usage is TRBJ2-1; TRBD2 agrees at 12 bases. This CDR3 region has 16 residues. Germline assignment: CDR1 LNHDA and CDR2 SQIVND (reference sequence). V shed 8 bases, J shed 4 bases, and the junction held 9 bases outside the gene matches. The DNA of the CDR3 is TGTGCCAGTCGATCCCCTAGCGGGAGGGCGTACAATGAGCAGTTCTTC. Translation: CASRSPSGRAYNEQFF.

This clone appeared a single time. V is TRBV4-2 and J is TRBJ1-6; D unclear. The CDR3 has 18 residues. V lost 8 bases and J 0 bases, leaving 20 bases between the germline ends. Looked up from germline, CDR1 is LGHNA and CDR2 is YNFKEQ. CDR3 amino acids: CASSAKLPGSSYNSPLHF. CDR3 nucleotides: TGTGCCAGCTCAGCCAAGCTCCCTGGGAGCTCCTATAATTCACCCCTCCACTTT.

The chain couples TRBV11-3 to TRBJ2-3, with D possibly matching TRBD2 (6 bases). Trimming pared 2 bases from V and 3 bases from J, leaving 12 bases between. The CDR3 covers 15 residues. Germline V gene sequence: CDR1 SGHNT, CDR2 YENEEA. The CDR3 coding sequence is TGTGCCAGCAGCTTACGGGGGTTTGGGACAGATACGCAGTATTTT. This sequence encodes CASSLRGFGTDTQYF.

The J gene is TRBJ1-2, the V gene TRBV5-4; 8 bases align to TRBD1. The J segment lost 0 bases and the V segment lost 4 bases, leaving 11 bases of the junction unmatched. The CDR3 loop spans 17 amino acids. CDR1 is SGHNT and CDR2 is YYREEE in the germline V gene (reference sequence). The DNA for the CDR3 is TGTGCCAGCAGCATAGGACAGGGAAGGGGGCCTAACTATGGCTACACCTTC. It specifies CASSIGQGRGPNYGYTF.

V gene TRBV14 combines with J gene TRBJ2-2; TRBD1 matches 9 bases. The trim removed 5 bases at V and 7 bases at J, leaving 11 bases unmatched. This CDR3 region has 16 residues. Germline V CDR1 and CDR2: SGHDN, FVKESK. The CDR3 coding sequence is TGTGCCAGCAGCACCCGGACAGGGGTTTATATCGGGGAGCTGTTTTTT. It yields the protein CASSTRTGVYIGELFF.

The count of this clone is one. The chain recombines TRBV2 with TRBJ2-7; D may be TRBD1 (6 bases). Germline V gene sequence: CDR1 SNHLY, CDR2 FYNNEI. V gave up 0 bases and J gave up 3 bases, with 21 bases separating them. The CDR3 length is 18 residues. CDR3 nucleotide sequence: TGTGCCAGCAGTGAAGCGCTTGGTTATGGGGACAAATACTACGAGCAGTACGTC. It translates to CASSEALGYGDKYYEQYV.

This chain connects TRBV25-1 to TRBJ2-3; 7 nucleotides line up with TRBD2. V gave up 3 bases and J gave up 2 bases; unmatched junction bases: 5. This CDR3 comprises 15 residues. The V gene's germline CDR1 is MGHDK and CDR2 SYGVNS. The CDR3 coding sequence is TGTGCCAGCAGTGAGGCTAGCGGAGACACAGATACGCAGTATTTT. Encoded protein: CASSEASGDTDTQYF. Variable domain in full (rest from reference TRBV25-1 and TRBJ2-3): EADIYQTPRYLVIGTGKKITLECSQTMGHDKMYWYQQDPGMELHLIHYSYGVNSTEKGDLSSESTVSRIRTEHFPLTLESARPSHTSQYLCASSEASGDTDTQYFGPGTRLTVL.

This chain joins TRBV19 and TRBJ2-2; no reliable D call. Germline lookup yields CDR1 LNHDA and CDR2 SQIVND (reference sequence). This CDR3 has 15 residues. Trimming cost V 2 bases and J 1 base, with 8 bases left between them. CDR3 residues: CASSIPSGNTGELFF. As DNA, the CDR3 is TGTGCCAGTAGTATACCGTCAGGGAACACCGGGGAGCTGTTTTTT.

The CDR3 region has the DNA TGTGCCAGCTCACCCTCAGGGGGAAACAACTATGGCTACACCTTC. Amino acids: CASSPSGGNNYGYTF. The rearrangement uses TRBV18 and TRBJ1-2; 7 bases line up with TRBD1. The V segment lost 3 bases and the J segment 2 bases; nucleotides outside the gene matches: 6. This CDR3 is built from 15 residues. Germline V gene data show CDR1 as KGHSH and CDR2 as LQKENI.

This chain joins TRBV27 and TRBJ2-5; tentative D call: TRBD2 (6 bases). The CDR3 spans 15 residues. CDR1 is MNHEY and CDR2 is SMNVEV in the germline V gene (reference sequence). V lost 2 bases and J lost 6, with 16 bases in between. CDR3 nucleotide sequence: TGTGCCAGCAGTTTAGGGGACTCCCATCAAAAGACCCAGTACTTC. Protein product: CASSLGDSHQKTQYF.

The chain combines TRBV19 with TRBJ1-5; no definite D call. CDR1 is LNHDA and CDR2 is SQIVND in the germline V gene (reference sequence). Trimming pared 10 bases from V and 5 bases from J, leaving 15 bases between. The CDR3 runs 13 residues. The CDR3 nucleotides read TGTGCCACTTCTGGGCAGCCAGATCAGCCCCAGCATTTT. It codes for CATSGQPDQPQHF. Full variable domain (missing parts from reference TRBV19 and TRBJ1-5): DGGITQSPKYLFRKEGQNVTLSCEQNLNHDAMYWYRQDPGQGLRLIYYSQIVNDFQKGDIAEGYSVSREKKESFPLTVTSAQKNPTAFYLCATSGQPDQPQHFGDGTRLSIL.

The V gene is TRBV6-1, the J gene TRBJ1-5; maybe TRBD1 (6 bases). This CDR3 spans 12 amino acids. V lost 4 bases to trimming and J lost 7 bases, with 8 bases between them. From germline, CDR1 is MNHNS and CDR2 SASEGT. The CDR3 is CASSAGGQPQHF. The CDR3 DNA reads TGTGCCAGCAGTGCGGGGGGCCAGCCCCAGCATTTT.

The chain uses TRBV29-1 and TRBJ2-5; D unresolved. The CDR3 length is 14 residues. The germline V gene encodes CDR1 SQVTM and CDR2 ANQGSEA. V lost 0 bases and J lost 6, with 14 bases in between. The CDR3 loop reads CSVEDPYSRKTQYF. In nucleotides, the CDR3 is TGCAGCGTTGAAGATCCATATTCCAGGAAGACCCAGTACTTC.

This chain links TRBV5-1 with TRBJ1-1; D is uncertain. Germline V gene data show CDR1 as SGHRS and CDR2 as YFSETQ. V lost 0 bases and J 1 base, leaving 10 bases between the germline ends. This CDR3 is built from 15 residues. CDR3 in DNA: TGCGCCAGCAGCTTGGTTACAGCGGGGAACACTGAAGCTTTCTTT. It encodes CASSLVTAGNTEAFF.

This chain links TRBV9 with TRBJ1-1, with D unresolved. Germline V gives CDR1 SGDLS, CDR2 YYNGEE. V was trimmed by 0 bases and J by 0 bases, leaving 9 bases between them. The CDR3 consists of 15 residues. This chain's CDR3 is CASSVAAVMNTEAFF. The DNA of the CDR3 is TGTGCCAGCAGCGTAGCGGCGGTTATGAACACTGAAGCTTTCTTT.

Concerning this clone: Other DNA sequences within the sample encode an identical CDR3. The chain recombines TRBV5-1 with TRBJ2-2, with D possibly being TRBD1 (5 bases). The CDR3 is 14 amino acids. The V end was cut by 1 base, the J end by 2 bases, with 6 bases between. The germline gives CDR1 SGHRS, CDR2 YFSETQ. The CDR3 DNA reads as TGCGCCAGCAGCTTGCAGGGTAACACCGGGGAGCTGTTTTTT. Its translation: CASSLQGNTGELFF.

The V and J genes are TRBV5-8 and TRBJ2-2; 9 bases align to TRBD1. Germline assignment: CDR1 SGHTS and CDR2 YDEGEE. The junction had 2 bases not matched to a gene; V was cut back by 3 bases and J by 5 bases. The CDR3 length is 14 residues. This CDR3 reads CASSWTGETGELFF. CDR3 DNA sequence: TGTGCCAGCAGCTGGACAGGGGAAACCGGGGAGCTGTTTTTT.

The chain recombines TRBV7-8 with TRBJ1-1, with 7 bases lining up with TRBD1. The CDR3 spans 15 residues. The trim removed 0 bases at V and 9 bases at J, leaving 10 bases unmatched. Looked up from germline, CDR1 is SGHVS and CDR2 is FQNEAQ. CDR3: CASSLAGQQADKAFF. CDR3 nucleotide sequence: TGTGCCAGCAGCTTAGCGGGACAGCAGGCCGATAAAGCTTTCTTT.

This rearrangement joins TRBV10-1 to TRBJ2-7, with 12 bases lining up with TRBD2. The germline V gene has CDR1 WNHNN and CDR2 SYGVQD (reference sequence). The CDR3 spans 20 residues. After removal of 0 bases from V and 0 bases from J, the junction contained 12 bases not matched to a gene. The CDR3 DNA reads TGCGCCAGCAGTGAGTCTGGGCGGACTAGCGGGGCGACTCCCTCCTACGAGCAGTACTTC. Its protein product is CASSESGRTSGATPSYEQYF.

The chain is built from TRBV6-1 and TRBJ1-1, with D perhaps TRBD1 (6 bases). The CDR3 consists of 13 residues. V lost 3 bases and J 11 bases, leaving 16 bases between the germline ends. Germline CDR1 MNHNS, CDR2 SASEGT. CDR3 sequence: CASSDSAGGAAFF. The CDR3 bases are TGTGCCAGCAGTGACTCGGCGGGGGGGGCGGCTTTCTTT.

This clone was seen just once. The V gene is TRBV5-1, the J gene TRBJ1-4; no definite D call. Trimming took off 2 bases at V and 7 bases at J, with 15 bases between the two ends. CDR3 length equals 15 residues. CDR1 and CDR2 (germline): SGHRS, YFSETQ. The CDR3 nucleotides are TGCGCCAGCAGCTTAGATACAGATGGATCTGAAAAACTGTTTTTT. This gives the protein CASSLDTDGSEKLFF. Complete variable domain (other parts from reference TRBV5-1 and TRBJ1-4): KAGVTQTPRYLIKTRGQQVTLSCSPISGHRSVSWYQQTPGQGLQFLFEYFSETQRNKGNFPGRFSGRQFSNSRSEMNVSTLELGDSALYLCASSLDTDGSEKLFFGSGTQLSVL.

The V call is TRBV10-1, the J call TRBJ2-4; perhaps TRBD1 as D (7 bases). The germline gives CDR1 WNHNN, CDR2 SYGVQD (reference sequence). The V end lost 0 bases, the J end lost 13 bases, and 13 bases lay between the germline ends. The CDR3 runs to 13 residues. In nucleotides, the CDR3 is TGCGCCAGCAGTGAGTCGATTCAGGGGGGCCAGTACTTC. It translates to CASSESIQGGQYF.

This clone was counted a single time. This chain uses TRBV10-3 with TRBJ2-5; possible D gene TRBD2, 5 bases. The CDR3 extends over 15 amino acids. With 6 bases removed from V and 2 bases from J, the gap between germline ends came to 16 bases. Germline-derived CDR1 and CDR2 are ENHRY and SYGVKD. The CDR3 spells CAISNSGRGQETQYF. CDR3 DNA sequence: TGTGCCATCAGCAATTCAGGACGGGGACAAGAGACCCAGTACTTC.

Written as DNA, the CDR3 is TGTGCCAGCAGAAAAGGGAGCTCTGGGGCCAACGTCCTGACTTTC. Protein: CASRKGSSGANVLTF. The chain combines TRBV27 with TRBJ2-6, with D tentatively TRBD2 (5 bases). V was shortened by 6 bases and J by 0 bases, with 9 bases between the two germline ends. Germline V gene sequence: CDR1 MNHEY, CDR2 SMNVEV (reference sequence). This CDR3 region has 15 residues.

The CDR3 nucleotides read TGTGCCAGCAGGGACAGAGTTGGGACAGGGGGCGCCGGGGAGCTGTTTTTT. Translated: CASRDRVGTGGAGELFF. The rearrangement uses TRBV2 and TRBJ2-2; 12 nucleotides match TRBD1. The CDR3 covers 17 residues. The germline V gene has CDR1 SNHLY and CDR2 FYNNEI. The trim removed 6 bases at V and 6 bases at J, leaving 11 bases unmatched.

The chain is built from TRBV19 and TRBJ2-3; possibly TRBD2 for D (5 bases). The CDR3 loop spans 15 amino acids. CDR1 and CDR2 (germline): LNHDA, SQIVND (reference sequence). The V gene lost 5 bases and the J gene lost 3 bases, with 15 bases spanning the gap. As DNA, the CDR3 is TGTGCCAGTAGTCCAACCCATTGGAGGACAGATACGCAGTATTTT. Its translation: CASSPTHWRTDTQYF.